This T cell receptor (beta chain) was recovered during a study of a mutant IDH1 vaccine in newly diagnosed glioma. About the research overall: Sex distribution of treated patients was roughly 60% male and about 40% female; mean age was around 40 years. Most patients had received both radiotherapy and temozolomide, the prior options being radiotherapy, temozolomide, or both. Whole-study findings and limits: Changes in the top peripheral T cell clonotypes seemingly had no bearing on pseudoprogression.

Noted time point: baseline, week 1 (first vaccination visit). Treatment specified: pre-vaccination baseline after standard-of-care therapy. Donors had new IDH1-mutant astrocytomas of WHO grade 3 or 4 (ATRX-lost). Generated by immunoSEQ multiplex PCR, the TCRdb table keeps only in-frame clones and is missing some. The sample includes under 75,000 clones, around 90% of them seen just once. Turning to this clone: What it binds is unknown.

The CDR3 length is 14 residues. CDR1 SGDLS and CDR2 YYNGEE come from the germline V gene. Trimming at V came to 3 bases and at J to 7 bases, leaving 5 bases not matched to a gene. The chain recombines TRBV9 with TRBJ2-1, with TRBD2 matching 9 bases. Sequencing was performed on PBMCs, taken from a glioma patient treated with radiotherapy, temozolomide or both. The sequence was obtained from a man in his fifties with glioma. The CDR3 loop reads CASSGGSGRNEQFF. Here the CDR3 DNA reads TGTGCCAGCAGCGGGGGTAGCGGGAGAAATGAGCAGTTCTTC.